Shown below are 12 T cell receptor beta chains from a single sample sequenced in a study of shared clonotypes between healthy human individuals. Clones were read by immunoSEQ multiplex PCR, and TCRdb kept only the in-frame ones, dropping some. This table has about 490,000 clones, around 80% appearing once. Sequenced input: PBMCs. These receptors came from a woman aged 40 to 50 in good health. Some clones in this sample may be carry-over from other donors' samples.

This sequence joins TRBV18 and TRBJ1-3; no clear D. The CDR3 is 16 amino acids. Per the germline V gene, CDR1 is KGHSH and CDR2 is LQKENI. With 2 bases removed from V and 2 bases from J, the gap between germline ends came to 13 bases. The CDR3 DNA sequence: TGTGCCAGCTCACCAGTCAACGGAAGGGCTGGAAACACCATATATTTT. Its translation: CASSPVNGRAGNTIYF.

The genes are TRBV11-2 and TRBJ2-5; the D is unclear. Germline loops: CDR1 SGHAT, CDR2 FQNNGV. This CDR3 spans 13 amino acids. V lost 3 bases and J 0 bases, leaving 5 bases between the germline ends. The CDR3 nucleotides read TGTGCCAGCAGCTTGGTGGACCAAGAGACCCAGTACTTC. It specifies CASSLVDQETQYF.

The chain carries TRBV9 and TRBJ2-1, with D tentatively TRBD2 (5 bases). CDR3 length equals 13 residues. Looked up from germline, CDR1 is SGDLS and CDR2 is YYNGEE. The V end lost 3 bases, the J end lost 2 bases, and 6 bases lay between the germline ends. The CDR3 sequence: CASSGGTYNEQFF. The CDR3 DNA sequence: TGTGCCAGCAGCGGAGGGACCTACAATGAGCAGTTCTTC.

This clone was seen just once. This chain connects TRBV28 to TRBJ2-7, with 12 bases lining up with TRBD2. Germline lookup yields CDR1 MDHEN and CDR2 SYDVKM. The V segment lost 4 bases and the J segment 0 bases; nucleotides outside the gene matches: 19. CDR3 length: 21 amino acids. The DNA for the CDR3 is TGTGCCAGCAGTTCCCGACCCTGGACTAGCGGGGAAGGATTAAGCTCCTACGAGCAGTACTTC. Encoded protein: CASSSRPWTSGEGLSSYEQYF.

The gene calls are TRBV7-6 and TRBJ2-3; D assignment may be TRBD1 or TRBD2 (6 bases each). The CDR3 sequence is 15 residues long. V shed 5 bases and J shed 4 bases, with 16 bases lying between them. In germline, CDR1 is SGHVS, CDR2 FNYEAQ. CDR3 amino acids: CASSPGGGGSDTQYF. The CDR3, as DNA: TGTGCCAGCAGCCCCGGGGGTGGGGGCTCAGATACGCAGTATTTT. The full variable domain, with the rest looked up from reference TRBV7-6 and TRBJ2-3, is GAGVSQSPRYKVTKRGQDVALRCDPISGHVSLYWYRQALGQGPEFLTYFNYEAQQDKSGLPNDRFSAERPEGSISTLTIQRTEQRDSAMYRCASSPGGGGSDTQYFGPGTRLTVL.

This chain connects TRBV28 to TRBJ1-1, with D possibly being TRBD1 (6 bases). V shed 5 bases and J shed 11 bases, with 15 bases lying between them. The germline CDR1 and CDR2 sequences are MDHEN and SYDVKM. The CDR3 runs 12 residues. This CDR3 reads CASSPEDRKAFF. DNA for the CDR3: TGTGCCAGCAGTCCGGAAGACAGGAAGGCTTTCTTT.

The chain uses TRBV7-8 and TRBJ2-7, with 10 bases fitting TRBD2. Germline CDR1 and CDR2: SGHVS and FQNEAQ. The CDR3 contains 14 residues. The V and J ends lost 1 base and 6 bases, in that order; junction bases with no gene match: 3. The CDR3 region is CASSLGTSGFEQYF. The CDR3 DNA reads TGTGCCAGCAGCTTAGGGACTAGCGGTTTCGAGCAGTACTTC.

With regard to this clone: Other nucleotide sequences from this sample produce the same CDR3. The chain is built from TRBV15 and TRBJ2-5, with D possibly called TRBD1 or TRBD2 (5 bases each). The germline V gene encodes CDR1 LNHNV and CDR2 YYDKDF (reference sequence). V lost 6 bases, J lost 5 bases, and 10 bases lay in between. This CDR3 spans 12 amino acids. The CDR3 DNA follows: TGTGCCACCAGTCGGGGCCGGGAGACCCAGTACTTC. The encoded protein is CATSRGRETQYF.

This clone was seen only a few times. The genes are TRBV29-1 and TRBJ2-3; TRBD2 matches 14 bases. The ends lost 5 bases at V and 5 bases at J; junction bases unmatched: 6. The CDR3 covers 15 residues. Germline values: CDR1 SQVTM, CDR2 ANQGSEA. CDR3 amino acids: CSVIWTSGRLDTQYF. In DNA form, the CDR3 reads TGCAGCGTTATTTGGACTAGCGGGAGGTTAGATACGCAGTATTTT.

This clone has just a few counts. The J gene is TRBJ2-2, the V gene TRBV9; a weak D match, TRBD2 (7 bases). The CDR3 spans 16 residues. With 6 bases removed from V and 1 base from J, the gap between germline ends came to 16 bases. Germline values: CDR1 SGDLS, CDR2 YYNGEE. Here the CDR3 reads CASTLEGEGNTGELFF. The CDR3 region has the DNA TGTGCCAGCACCCTCGAGGGGGAGGGGAACACCGGGGAGCTGTTTTTT.

The chain carries TRBV28 and TRBJ2-3, with D possibly being TRBD1 (6 bases). Trimming took 1 base from V and 7 from J, leaving 21 bases between them. The germline V gene encodes CDR1 MDHEN and CDR2 SYDVKM. The CDR3 consists of 17 residues. The chain's CDR3 is CASSLSITGSSRYTQYF. In DNA, the CDR3 is TGTGCCAGCAGTTTATCGATAACAGGGAGCAGTCGATATACGCAGTATTTT.

The chain has TRBV5-4 and TRBJ1-2, with D unresolved. This CDR3 comprises 14 residues. Germline-derived CDR1 and CDR2 are SGHNT and YYREEE (reference sequence). V was cut by 3 bases and J by 2 bases, with 11 bases left in between. The CDR3: CASSSRIGNYGYTF. Written as DNA, the CDR3 is TGTGCCAGCAGCTCTAGGATTGGAAACTATGGCTACACCTTC.